These 16 T cell receptor beta chains share one sample of origin, sequenced in a study of technical replicates of blood from several donors (dated by TCRdb to about 2017). The library came from the immunoSEQ multiplex PCR assay. TCRdb provides this immuneACCESS table in a form limited to in-frame rearrangements. Some clones are lacking; in checked studies, under half of them reflect an unresolved V gene, and why the rest are absent is not known. This sample lists 66,000 or so clones; less than 98% were detected once. The leading ten clones occupy 0.19% of the sample. Sequenced material: T cells isolated from PBMCs. The receptors stem from a human donor in good health.

The genes are TRBV4-1 and TRBJ1-1, with 9 bases that match TRBD1. J gave up 4 bases and V 4 bases, and 7 bases lay outside the gene matches. The germline CDR1 and CDR2 sequences are MGHRA and YSYEKL. CDR3 length: 15 amino acids. CDR3 amino acids: CASSLPTGGFTEAFF. CDR3 DNA sequence: TGCGCCAGCAGCCTACCGACAGGGGGATTCACTGAAGCTTTCTTT.

V usage is TRBV6-5 and J usage is TRBJ2-7, with 7 bases fitting TRBD2. V trimming: 3 bases; J trimming: 1 base; junction bases outside the gene matches: 9. The germline gives CDR1 MNHEY, CDR2 SVGAGI. The CDR3 is 16 amino acids. The CDR3: CASSYNSGLGSYEQYF. CDR3 coding DNA: TGTGCCAGCAGTTATAATTCAGGACTAGGTTCCTACGAGCAGTACTTC.

V gene TRBV18 combines with J gene TRBJ2-7; TRBD2 is a possible D gene (6 bases). The CDR3 extends over 16 amino acids. V was cut by 3 bases and J by 0 bases, with 15 bases left in between. CDR1 KGHSH and CDR2 LQKENI come from the germline V gene. The CDR3 protein is CASSPLGTVSSYEQYF. The CDR3 nucleotides read TGTGCCAGCTCACCCCTGGGGACTGTGAGCTCCTACGAGCAGTACTTC. The variable domain in full, completed from reference TRBV18 and TRBJ2-7, reads NAGVMQNPRHLVRRRGQEARLRCSPMKGHSHVYWYRQLPEEGLKFMVYLQKENIIDESGMPKERFSAEFPKEGPSILRIQQVVRGDSAAYFCASSPLGTVSSYEQYFGPGTRLTVT.

The V gene is TRBV27, the J gene TRBJ1-5; D gene ambiguous. The CDR3 runs 13 residues. Germline V gene lookup returns CDR1 MNHEY and CDR2 SMNVEV (reference sequence). Trimming removed 1 base from V and 5 bases from J, with 6 bases in between. The CDR3, as DNA: TGTGCCAGCAGTTTATTTCAGTATCAGCCCCAGCATTTT. It is translated as CASSLFQYQPQHF.

CDR3 sequence (DNA): TGTGCCAGCAGCTTAGCCCTGGGGAGGAAACTAGACACAGATACGCAGTATTTT. It encodes CASSLALGRKLDTDTQYF. The V gene is TRBV7-6, the J gene TRBJ2-3; tentative D call: TRBD2 (6 bases). Germline lookup yields CDR1 SGHVS and CDR2 FNYEAQ. V lost 0 bases, J lost 2 bases, and 18 bases lay in between. CDR3 length equals 18 residues.

The chain couples TRBV5-1 to TRBJ1-2; 8 bases map to TRBD1. Per germline, CDR1 SGHRS and CDR2 YFSETQ. This CDR3 contains 15 residues. Germline trimming cut 4 bases from V and 8 bases from J; bases unmatched to any gene: 13. The CDR3 loop is CASSTLTQGAVGYTF. CDR3 bases: TGCGCCAGCAGCACTCTGACGCAGGGGGCGGTCGGCTACACCTTC.

The V gene is TRBV4-1, the J gene TRBJ1-4; D uncertain. The CDR3 totals 15 residues. V lost 4 bases, J lost 7 bases, and 16 bases lay in between. Germline V gives CDR1 MGHRA, CDR2 YSYEKL. The CDR3 protein is CASSPHREVGEKLFF. The CDR3 bases are TGCGCCAGCAGCCCCCATAGGGAGGTGGGTGAAAAACTGTTTTTT.

V gene TRBV5-6 combines with J gene TRBJ2-5; 12 nucleotides line up with TRBD1. The germline V gene has CDR1 SGHDT and CDR2 YYEEEE. V lost 2 bases, J lost 5 bases, and 7 bases stayed unmatched. CDR3 size: 16 residues. The CDR3 coding sequence is TGTGCCAGCAGCTTATTGGGACAGGGGGCCCTGGAGACCCAGTACTTC. It translates to CASSLLGQGALETQYF.

V usage is TRBV18 and J usage is TRBJ1-6; no clear D gene. The CDR3 extends over 16 amino acids. Trimming pared 4 bases from V and 9 bases from J, leaving 19 bases between. Germline V CDR1 and CDR2: KGHSH, LQKENI. CDR3 DNA sequence: TGTGCCAGCTCACACGAGCCGGGAGAAATCGGTTCACCCCTCCACTTT. Translated: CASSHEPGEIGSPLHF.

On this clone: The germline gene is not matched at one end of the junction; a read error may be the cause. This sequence joins TRBV14 and TRBJ2-4, with D perhaps TRBD2 (5 bases). The CDR3 length is 15 residues. CDR1 SGHDN and CDR2 FVKESK come from the germline V gene. The CDR3 DNA reads TGTGCCAGCAGCCAAGATTCGCGGGCAAAAAGCATTCAGTACTTC. Its protein is CASSQDSRAKSIQYF.

The V gene is TRBV20-1, the J gene TRBJ1-4; no firm D call. Trimming pared 0 bases from V and 7 bases from J, leaving 3 bases between. The germline V gene has CDR1 DFQATT and CDR2 SNEGSKA (reference sequence). This CDR3 comprises 11 residues. Here the CDR3 reads CSARDSEKLFF. As DNA, the CDR3 is TGCAGTGCTAGAGATAGTGAAAAACTGTTTTTT.

This clone came up once. This sequence joins TRBV6-1 and TRBJ2-7, with D possibly TRBD2 on 6 matching bases. This CDR3 is 13 amino acids long. CDR1 is MNHNS and CDR2 is SASEGT in the germline V gene. V lost 4 bases, J lost 3 bases, and 10 bases lay in between. The CDR3 nucleotides read TGTGCCAGCAGTGCCCGACTAGACTACGAGCAGTACTTC. Translated, it gives CASSARLDYEQYF.

The chain recombines TRBV9 with TRBJ2-3, with a tentative D call TRBD1 (5 bases). Per germline, CDR1 SGDLS and CDR2 YYNGEE. V lost 0 bases and J 3 bases, leaving 14 bases between the germline ends. This CDR3 is 16 amino acids long. CDR3 in amino acids: CASSVDGRAFTDTQYF. In nucleotides, the CDR3 is TGTGCCAGCAGCGTAGATGGCAGGGCATTTACAGATACGCAGTATTTT.

The chain is built from TRBV25-1 and TRBJ2-1, with 11 positions matching TRBD2. CDR3 size: 17 residues. With 6 bases clipped from V and 8 bases from J, the junction kept 15 bases outside the gene matches. CDR1 is MGHDK, CDR2 SYGVNS, per germline. CDR3 in DNA: TGTGCCAGCAGGGAAGGTTTAGCGGGGGGGCCGGAGGATGAGCAGTTCTTC. Translating it yields CASREGLAGGPEDEQFF.

The V and J genes are TRBV9 and TRBJ2-1, with D uncertain. The CDR3 extends over 16 amino acids. Trimming shortened V by 0 bases and J by 5 bases, and 15 bases separated the two germline ends. Germline CDR1 SGDLS, CDR2 YYNGEE. CDR3 loop: CASSVALQLTDNEQFF. The CDR3 nucleotides are TGTGCCAGCAGCGTAGCGTTACAGTTAACTGACAATGAGCAGTTCTTC.

The DNA of the CDR3 is TGTGCCAGCGGACCTCAAAGACAGGGTGAAATCTATGGCTACACCTTC. Protein: CASGPQRQGEIYGYTF. The chain combines TRBV9 with TRBJ1-2; TRBD1 agrees at 7 bases. Germline V lookup: CDR1 SGDLS, CDR2 YYNGEE. The CDR3 runs to 16 residues. V lost 7 bases to trimming and J lost 4 bases; unmatched junction nucleotides: 16.